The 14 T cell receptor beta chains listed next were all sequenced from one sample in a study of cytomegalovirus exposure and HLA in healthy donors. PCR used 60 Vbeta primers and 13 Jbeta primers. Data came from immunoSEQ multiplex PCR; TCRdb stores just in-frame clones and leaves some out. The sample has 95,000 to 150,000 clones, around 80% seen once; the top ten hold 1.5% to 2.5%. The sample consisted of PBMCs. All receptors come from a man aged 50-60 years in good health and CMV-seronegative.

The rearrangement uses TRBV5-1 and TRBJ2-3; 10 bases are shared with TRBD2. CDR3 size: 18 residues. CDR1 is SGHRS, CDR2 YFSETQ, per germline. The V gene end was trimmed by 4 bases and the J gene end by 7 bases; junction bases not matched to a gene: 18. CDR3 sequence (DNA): TGCGCCAGCAGCCCCAAAACGATACTAGCGGGGTTAAAGAATACGCAGTATTTT. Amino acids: CASSPKTILAGLKNTQYF.

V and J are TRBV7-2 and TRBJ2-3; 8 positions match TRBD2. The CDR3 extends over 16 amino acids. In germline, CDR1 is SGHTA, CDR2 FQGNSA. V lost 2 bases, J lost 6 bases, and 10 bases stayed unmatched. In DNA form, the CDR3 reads TGTGCCAGCAGCTTAAATTTCGCGGGGGGCCAGGATACGCAGTATTTT. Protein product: CASSLNFAGGQDTQYF.

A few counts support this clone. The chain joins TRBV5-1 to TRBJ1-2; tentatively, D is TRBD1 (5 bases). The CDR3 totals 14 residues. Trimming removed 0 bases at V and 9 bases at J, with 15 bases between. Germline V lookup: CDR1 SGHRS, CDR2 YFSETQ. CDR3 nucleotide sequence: TGCGCCAGCAGCTTGGATCACCCGACAGAGAGCTACACCTTC. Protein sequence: CASSLDHPTESYTF.

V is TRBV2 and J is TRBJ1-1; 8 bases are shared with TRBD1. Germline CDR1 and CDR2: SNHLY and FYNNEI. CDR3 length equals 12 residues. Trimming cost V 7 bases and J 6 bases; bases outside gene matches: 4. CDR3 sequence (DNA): TGTGCCAGCACAGGGGGCTTATCTGAAGCTTTCTTT. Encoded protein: CASTGGLSEAFF.

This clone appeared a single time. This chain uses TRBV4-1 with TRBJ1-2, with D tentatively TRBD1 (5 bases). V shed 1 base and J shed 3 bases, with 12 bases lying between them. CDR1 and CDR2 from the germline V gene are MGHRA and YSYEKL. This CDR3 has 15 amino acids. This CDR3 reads CASSQGQQEYYGYTF. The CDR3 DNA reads TGCGCCAGCAGCCAAGGACAACAGGAGTACTATGGCTACACCTTC.

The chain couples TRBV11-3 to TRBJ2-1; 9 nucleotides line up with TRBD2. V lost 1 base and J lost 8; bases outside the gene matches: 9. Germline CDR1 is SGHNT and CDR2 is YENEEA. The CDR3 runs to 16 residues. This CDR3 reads CASSLGGRLAVDEQFF. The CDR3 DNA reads TGTGCCAGCAGCTTAGGGGGCCGACTAGCGGTGGATGAGCAGTTCTTC.

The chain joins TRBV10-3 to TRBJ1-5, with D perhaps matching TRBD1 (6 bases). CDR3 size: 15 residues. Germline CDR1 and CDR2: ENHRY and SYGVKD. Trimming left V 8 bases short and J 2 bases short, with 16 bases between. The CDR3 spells CAIQDSGGGNQPQHF. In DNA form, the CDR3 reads TGTGCCATCCAGGACAGCGGAGGCGGCAATCAGCCCCAGCATTTT.

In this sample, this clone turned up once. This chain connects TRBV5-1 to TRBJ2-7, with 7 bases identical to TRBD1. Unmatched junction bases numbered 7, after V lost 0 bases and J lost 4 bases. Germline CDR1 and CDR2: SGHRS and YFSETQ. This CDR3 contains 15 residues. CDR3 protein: CASSLARGQIYEQYF. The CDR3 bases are TGCGCCAGCAGCTTGGCCCGGGGACAGATTTACGAGCAGTACTTC. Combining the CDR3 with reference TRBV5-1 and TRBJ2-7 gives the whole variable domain KAGVTQTPRYLIKTRGQQVTLSCSPISGHRSVSWYQQTPGQGLQFLFEYFSETQRNKGNFPGRFSGRQFSNSRSEMNVSTLELGDSALYLCASSLARGQIYEQYFGPGTRLTVT.

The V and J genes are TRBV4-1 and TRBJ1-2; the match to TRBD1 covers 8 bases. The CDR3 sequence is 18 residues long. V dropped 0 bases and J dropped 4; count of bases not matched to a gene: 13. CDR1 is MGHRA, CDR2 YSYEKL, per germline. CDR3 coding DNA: TGCGCCAGCAGCCAAGATTGGAGAGCACAGGGGGAAGGCTATGGCTACACCTTC. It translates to CASSQDWRAQGEGYGYTF.

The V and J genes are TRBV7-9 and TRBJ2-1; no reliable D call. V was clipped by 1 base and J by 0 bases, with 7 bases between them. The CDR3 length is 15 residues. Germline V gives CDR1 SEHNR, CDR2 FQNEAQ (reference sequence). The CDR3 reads CASSLDSLSYNEQFF. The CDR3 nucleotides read TGTGCCAGCAGCTTAGACTCCCTCTCCTACAATGAGCAGTTCTTC.

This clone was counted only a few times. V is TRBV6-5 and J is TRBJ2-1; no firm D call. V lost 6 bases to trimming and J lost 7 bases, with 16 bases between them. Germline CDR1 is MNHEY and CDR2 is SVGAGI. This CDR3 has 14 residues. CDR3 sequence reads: CASSRRVSENEQFF. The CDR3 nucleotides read TGTGCCAGCAGCCGTCGCGTTTCGGAGAATGAGCAGTTCTTC.

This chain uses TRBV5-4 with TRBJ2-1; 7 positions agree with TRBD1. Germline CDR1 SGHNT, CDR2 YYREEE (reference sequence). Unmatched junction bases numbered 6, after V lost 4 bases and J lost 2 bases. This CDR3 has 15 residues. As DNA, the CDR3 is TGTGCCAGCAGCCCCCCCACAGGGGCCTACAATGAGCAGTTCTTC. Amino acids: CASSPPTGAYNEQFF.

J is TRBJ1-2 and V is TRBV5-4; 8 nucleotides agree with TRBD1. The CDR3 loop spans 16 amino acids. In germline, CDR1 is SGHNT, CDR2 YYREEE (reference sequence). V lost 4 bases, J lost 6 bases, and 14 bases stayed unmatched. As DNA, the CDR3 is TGTGCCAGCAGCGCAGGGGATGCAGGGGGCTTCAATGGCTACACCTTC. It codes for CASSAGDAGGFNGYTF.

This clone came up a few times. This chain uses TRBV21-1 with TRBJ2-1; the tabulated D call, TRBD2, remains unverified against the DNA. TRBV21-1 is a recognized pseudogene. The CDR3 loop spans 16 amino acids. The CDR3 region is CASHSPGGLSYNEQFF. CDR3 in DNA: TGTGCCAGCCACAGTCCGGGGGGGCTTTCCTACAATGAGCAGTTCTTC.